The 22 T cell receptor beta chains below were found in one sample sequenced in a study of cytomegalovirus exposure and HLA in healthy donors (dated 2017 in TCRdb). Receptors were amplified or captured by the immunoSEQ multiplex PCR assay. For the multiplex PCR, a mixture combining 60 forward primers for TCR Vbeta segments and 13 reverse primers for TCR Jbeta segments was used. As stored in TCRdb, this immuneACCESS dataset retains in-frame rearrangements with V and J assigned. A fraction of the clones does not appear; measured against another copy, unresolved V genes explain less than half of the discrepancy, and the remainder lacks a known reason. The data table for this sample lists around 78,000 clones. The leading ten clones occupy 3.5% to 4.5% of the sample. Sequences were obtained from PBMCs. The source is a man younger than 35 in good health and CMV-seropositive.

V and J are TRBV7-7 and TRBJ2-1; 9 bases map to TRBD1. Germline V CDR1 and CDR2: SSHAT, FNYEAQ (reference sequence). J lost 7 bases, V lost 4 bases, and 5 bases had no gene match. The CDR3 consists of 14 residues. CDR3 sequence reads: CASSSDRGGNEQFF. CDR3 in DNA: TGTGCCAGCAGCTCGGACAGGGGAGGGAATGAGCAGTTCTTC.

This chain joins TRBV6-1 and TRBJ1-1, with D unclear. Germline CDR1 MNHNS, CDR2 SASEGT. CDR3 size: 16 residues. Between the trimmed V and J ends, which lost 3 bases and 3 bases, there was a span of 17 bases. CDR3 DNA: TGTGCCAGCAGTGATTCACTCCTAAATCAGGACACTGAAGCTTTCTTT. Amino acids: CASSDSLLNQDTEAFF.

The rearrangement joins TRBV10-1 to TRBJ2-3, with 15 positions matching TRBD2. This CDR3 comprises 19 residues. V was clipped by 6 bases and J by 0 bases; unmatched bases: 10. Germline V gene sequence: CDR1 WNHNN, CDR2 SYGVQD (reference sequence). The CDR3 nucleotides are TGCGCCAGCAGCCGAGGACTAGCGGGGGGGCCCGCTAGCACAGATACGCAGTATTTT. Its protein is CASSRGLAGGPASTDTQYF.

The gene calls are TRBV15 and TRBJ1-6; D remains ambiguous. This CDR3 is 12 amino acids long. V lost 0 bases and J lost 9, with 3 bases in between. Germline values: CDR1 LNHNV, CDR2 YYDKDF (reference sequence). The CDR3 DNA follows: TGTGCCACCAGCAGAGATATTTCACCCCTCCACTTT. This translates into CATSRDISPLHF.

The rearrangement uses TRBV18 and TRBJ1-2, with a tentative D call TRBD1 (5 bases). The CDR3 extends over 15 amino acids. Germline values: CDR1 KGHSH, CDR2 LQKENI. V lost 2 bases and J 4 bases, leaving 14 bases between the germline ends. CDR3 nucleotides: TGTGCCAGCTCACCATACGGAGGGGATAGCTATGGCTACACCTTC. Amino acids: CASSPYGGDSYGYTF.

As DNA, the CDR3 is TGTGCCAGCAGTGACTCAAAGGGGGCAGGGACCCAGTACTTC. It encodes CASSDSKGAGTQYF. V is TRBV6-4 and J is TRBJ2-5; 7 bases are shared with TRBD1. CDR1 is MRHNA, CDR2 SNTAGT, per germline. This CDR3 comprises 14 residues. After removal of 0 bases from V and 7 bases from J, the junction contained 5 bases not matched to a gene.

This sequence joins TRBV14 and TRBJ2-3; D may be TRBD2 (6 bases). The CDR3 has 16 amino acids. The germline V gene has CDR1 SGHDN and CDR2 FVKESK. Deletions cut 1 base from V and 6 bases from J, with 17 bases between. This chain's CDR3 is CASSQGNGVGGDTQYF. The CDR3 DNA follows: TGTGCCAGCAGCCAAGGGAACGGAGTGGGGGGTGATACGCAGTATTTT.

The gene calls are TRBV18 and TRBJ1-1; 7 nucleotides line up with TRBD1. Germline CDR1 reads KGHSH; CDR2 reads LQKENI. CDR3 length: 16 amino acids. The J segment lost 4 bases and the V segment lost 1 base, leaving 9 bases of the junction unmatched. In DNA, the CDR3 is TGTGCCAGCTCACCACTAGAACAGGGGTTGGGCACTGAAGCTTTCTTT. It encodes CASSPLEQGLGTEAFF.

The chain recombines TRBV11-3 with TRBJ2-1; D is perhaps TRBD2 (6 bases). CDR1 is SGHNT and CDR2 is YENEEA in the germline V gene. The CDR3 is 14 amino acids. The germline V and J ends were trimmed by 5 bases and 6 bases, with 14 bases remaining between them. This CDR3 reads CASSKLNGGNEQFF. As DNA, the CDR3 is TGTGCCAGCAGCAAACTTAACGGGGGCAATGAGCAGTTCTTC.

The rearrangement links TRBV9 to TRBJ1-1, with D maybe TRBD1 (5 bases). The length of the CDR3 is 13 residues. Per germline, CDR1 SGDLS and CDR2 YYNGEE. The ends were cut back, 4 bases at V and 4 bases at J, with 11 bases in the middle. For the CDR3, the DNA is TGTGCCAGCAGCTTTAGGGGATTCACTGAAGCTTTCTTT. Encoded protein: CASSFRGFTEAFF.

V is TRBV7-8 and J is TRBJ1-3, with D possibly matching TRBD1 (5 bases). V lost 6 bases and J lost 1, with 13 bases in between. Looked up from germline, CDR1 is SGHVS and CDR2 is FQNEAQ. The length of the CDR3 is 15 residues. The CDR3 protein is CASRPQAKSGNTIYF. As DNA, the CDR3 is TGTGCCAGCAGGCCACAGGCAAAATCTGGAAACACCATATATTTT.

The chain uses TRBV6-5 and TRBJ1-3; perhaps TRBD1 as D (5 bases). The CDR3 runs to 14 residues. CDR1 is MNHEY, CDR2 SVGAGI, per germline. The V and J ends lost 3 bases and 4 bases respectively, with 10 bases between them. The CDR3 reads CASSYADRGNTIYF. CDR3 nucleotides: TGTGCCAGCAGTTATGCCGACAGAGGAAACACCATATATTTT.

The CDR3 reads CASRERQGFSDEQFF. The DNA for the CDR3 is TGCGCCAGCAGGGAAAGACAGGGGTTTTCAGATGAGCAGTTCTTC. This chain connects TRBV5-1 to TRBJ2-1, with 8 bases aligning to TRBD1. The CDR3 totals 15 residues. J gave up 8 bases and V 5 bases, and 12 bases lay outside the gene matches. Germline V gives CDR1 SGHRS, CDR2 YFSETQ.

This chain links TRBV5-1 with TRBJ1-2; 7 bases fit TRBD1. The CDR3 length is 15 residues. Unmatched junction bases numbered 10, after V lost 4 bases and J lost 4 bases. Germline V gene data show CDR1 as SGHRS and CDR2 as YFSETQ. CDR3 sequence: CASSGNRGAGYGYTF. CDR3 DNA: TGCGCCAGCAGCGGAAACAGGGGCGCTGGCTATGGCTACACCTTC. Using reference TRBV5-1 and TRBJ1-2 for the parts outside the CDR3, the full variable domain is KAGVTQTPRYLIKTRGQQVTLSCSPISGHRSVSWYQQTPGQGLQFLFEYFSETQRNKGNFPGRFSGRQFSNSRSEMNVSTLELGDSALYLCASSGNRGAGYGYTFGSGTRLTVV.

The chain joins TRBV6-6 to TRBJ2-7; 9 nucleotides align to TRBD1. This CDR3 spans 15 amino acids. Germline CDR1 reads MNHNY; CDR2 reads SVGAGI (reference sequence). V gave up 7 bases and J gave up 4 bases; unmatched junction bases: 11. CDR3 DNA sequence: TGTGCCAGCACATTAGCACAGGGGGCAAGGTACGAGCAGTACTTC. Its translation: CASTLAQGARYEQYF.

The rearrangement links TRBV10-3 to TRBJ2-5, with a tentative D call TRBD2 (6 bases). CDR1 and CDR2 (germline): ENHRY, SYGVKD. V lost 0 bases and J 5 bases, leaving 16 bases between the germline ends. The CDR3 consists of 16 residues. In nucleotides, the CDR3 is TGTGCCATCAGTGAGTCCTCGACAACGGGGGAGGAGACCCAGTACTTC. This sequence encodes CAISESSTTGEETQYF.

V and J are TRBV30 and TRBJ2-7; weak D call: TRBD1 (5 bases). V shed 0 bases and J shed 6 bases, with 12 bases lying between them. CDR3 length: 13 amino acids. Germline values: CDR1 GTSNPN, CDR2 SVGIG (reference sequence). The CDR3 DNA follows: TGTGCCTGGAGTGTTGGGGCTAGATTCGAGCAGTACTTC. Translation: CAWSVGARFEQYF.

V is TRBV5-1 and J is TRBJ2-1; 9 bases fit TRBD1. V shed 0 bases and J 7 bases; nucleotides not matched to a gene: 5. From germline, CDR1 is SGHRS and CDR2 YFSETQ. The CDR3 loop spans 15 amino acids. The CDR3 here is CASSLEDRGSNEQFF. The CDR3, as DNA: TGCGCCAGCAGCTTGGAGGACAGGGGCTCTAATGAGCAGTTCTTC.

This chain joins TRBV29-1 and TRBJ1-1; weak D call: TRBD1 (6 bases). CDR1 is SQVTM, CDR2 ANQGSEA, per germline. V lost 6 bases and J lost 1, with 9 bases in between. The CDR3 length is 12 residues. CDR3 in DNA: TGCAGCGTCGCGACAGGGAACACTGAAGCTTTCTTT. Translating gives CSVATGNTEAFF.

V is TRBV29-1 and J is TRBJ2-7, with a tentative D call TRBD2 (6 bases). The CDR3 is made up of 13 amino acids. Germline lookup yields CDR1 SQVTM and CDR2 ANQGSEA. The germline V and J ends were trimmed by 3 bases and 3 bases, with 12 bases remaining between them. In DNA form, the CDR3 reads TGCAGCGTTGATGGAGGGGATCTCTACGAGCAGTACTTC. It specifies CSVDGGDLYEQYF.

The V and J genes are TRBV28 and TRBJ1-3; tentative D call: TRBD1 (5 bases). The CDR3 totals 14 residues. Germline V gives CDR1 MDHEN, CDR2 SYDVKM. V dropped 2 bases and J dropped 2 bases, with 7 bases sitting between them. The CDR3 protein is CASSLRGTGNTIYF. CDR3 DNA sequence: TGTGCCAGCAGTTTAAGGGGAACTGGAAACACCATATATTTT. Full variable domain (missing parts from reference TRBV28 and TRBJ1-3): DVKVTQSSRYLVKRTGEKVFLECVQDMDHENMFWYRQDPGLGLRLIYFSYDVKMKEKGDIPEGYSVSREKKERFSLILESASTNQTSMYLCASSLRGTGNTIYFGEGSWLTVV.

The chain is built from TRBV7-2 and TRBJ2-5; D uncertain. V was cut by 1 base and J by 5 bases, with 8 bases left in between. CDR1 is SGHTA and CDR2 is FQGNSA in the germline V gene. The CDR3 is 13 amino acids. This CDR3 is CASSLVSRETQYF. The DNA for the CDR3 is TGTGCCAGCAGCTTAGTCTCTCGGGAGACCCAGTACTTC. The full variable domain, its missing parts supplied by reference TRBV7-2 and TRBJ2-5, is GAGVSQSPSNKVTEKGKDVELRCDPISGHTALYWYRQSLGQGLEFLIYFQGNSAPDKSGLPSDRFSAERTGGSVSTLTIQRTQQEDSAVYLCASSLVSRETQYFGPGTRLLVL.